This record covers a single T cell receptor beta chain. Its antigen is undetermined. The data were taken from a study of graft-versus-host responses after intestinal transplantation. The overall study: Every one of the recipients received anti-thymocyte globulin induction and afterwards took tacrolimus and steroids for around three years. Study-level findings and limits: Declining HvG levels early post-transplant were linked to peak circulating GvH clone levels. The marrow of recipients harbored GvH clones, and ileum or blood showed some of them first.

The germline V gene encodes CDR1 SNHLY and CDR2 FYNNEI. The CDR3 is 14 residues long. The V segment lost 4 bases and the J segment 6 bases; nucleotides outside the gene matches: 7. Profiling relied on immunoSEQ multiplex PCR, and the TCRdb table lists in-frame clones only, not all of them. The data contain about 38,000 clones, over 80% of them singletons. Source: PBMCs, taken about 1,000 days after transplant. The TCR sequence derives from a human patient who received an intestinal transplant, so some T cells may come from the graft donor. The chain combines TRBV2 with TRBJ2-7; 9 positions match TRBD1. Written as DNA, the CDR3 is TGTGCCAGCAGTGCGGACAGGGGTTCGGGCGAGCAGTACTTC. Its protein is CASSADRGSGEQYF.